The clone carrying this T cell receptor beta chain was observed many times. Antigen unknown. The data originate from a study of T-cell reconstitution after alpha-beta-depleted transplantation in children. Study results and caveats: Several hundred rapidly expanded clones from non-depleted graft cells reportedly supplied alpha-beta T cells about two months post-transplant. Fresh T-cell production supplied most of the T-cell counts and diversity seen one year after transplant.

V shed 5 bases and J shed 8 bases, with 17 bases lying between them. The CDR3 consists of 14 residues. Germline CDR1 SGHTA, CDR2 FQGTGA. The TCRbeta library incorporated unique molecular identifiers. Each CDR3 protein gets one entry after TCRdb re-called the PCR reads with MiXCR. The sample records 200,000 to 300,000 distinct CDR3 sequences, over 20% being singletons. Source: PBMCs, taken before TCRalphabeta/CD19-depleted stem cell transplant. The clonotype comes from a girl aged 2 to 10 with Fanconi anemia, due to receive a stem cell transplant. This chain connects TRBV7-3 to TRBJ2-3; D perhaps matches TRBD1 (5 bases). CDR3 sequence reads: CASSQNRAGPTQYF. DNA for the CDR3: TGTGCCAGCAGCCAGAACAGAGCAGGGCCTACGCAGTATTTT. The full variable domain, its missing parts supplied by reference TRBV7-3 and TRBJ2-3, is GAGVSQTPSNKVTEKGKYVELRCDPISGHTALYWYRQSLGQGPEFLIYFQGTGAADDSGLPNDRFFAVRPEGSVSTLKIQRTERGDSAVYLCASSQNRAGPTQYFGPGTRLTVL.